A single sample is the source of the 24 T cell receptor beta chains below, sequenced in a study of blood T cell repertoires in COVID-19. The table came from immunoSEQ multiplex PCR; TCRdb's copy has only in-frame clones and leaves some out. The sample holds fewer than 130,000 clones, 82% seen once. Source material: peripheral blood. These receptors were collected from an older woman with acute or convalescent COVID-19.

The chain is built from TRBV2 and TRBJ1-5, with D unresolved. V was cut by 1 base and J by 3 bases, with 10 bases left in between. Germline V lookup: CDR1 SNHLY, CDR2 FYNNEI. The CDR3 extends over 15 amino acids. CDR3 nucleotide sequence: TGTGCCAGCAGTGAAGGGAGGGCTGACAATCAGCCCCAGCATTTT. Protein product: CASSEGRADNQPQHF.

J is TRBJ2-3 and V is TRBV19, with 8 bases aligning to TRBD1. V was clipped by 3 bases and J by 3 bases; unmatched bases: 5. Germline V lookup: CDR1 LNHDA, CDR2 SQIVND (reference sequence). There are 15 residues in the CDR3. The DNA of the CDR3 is TGTGCCAGTAGTATCGGTCAGGGGGCAACAGATACGCAGTATTTT. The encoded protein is CASSIGQGATDTQYF.

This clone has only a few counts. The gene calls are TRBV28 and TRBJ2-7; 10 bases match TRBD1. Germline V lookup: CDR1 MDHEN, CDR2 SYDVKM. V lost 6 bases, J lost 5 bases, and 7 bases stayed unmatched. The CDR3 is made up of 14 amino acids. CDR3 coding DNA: TGTGCCAGCAGGACGACAGGGGGCGAGGACGAGCAGTACTTC. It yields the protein CASRTTGGEDEQYF.

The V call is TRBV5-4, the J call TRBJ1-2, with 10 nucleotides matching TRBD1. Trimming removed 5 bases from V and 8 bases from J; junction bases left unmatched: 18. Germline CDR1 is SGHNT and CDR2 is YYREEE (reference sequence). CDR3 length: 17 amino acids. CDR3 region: CASRHPGQGIEMEGYTF. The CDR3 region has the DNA TGTGCCAGCAGGCATCCGGGACAGGGGATTGAAATGGAGGGCTACACCTTC.

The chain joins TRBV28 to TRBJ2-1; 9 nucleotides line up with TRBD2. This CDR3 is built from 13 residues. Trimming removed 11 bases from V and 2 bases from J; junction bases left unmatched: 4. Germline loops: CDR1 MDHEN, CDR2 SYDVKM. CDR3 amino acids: CAGGGAAYNEQFF. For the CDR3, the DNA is TGTGCCGGCGGGGGGGCCGCCTACAATGAGCAGTTCTTC.

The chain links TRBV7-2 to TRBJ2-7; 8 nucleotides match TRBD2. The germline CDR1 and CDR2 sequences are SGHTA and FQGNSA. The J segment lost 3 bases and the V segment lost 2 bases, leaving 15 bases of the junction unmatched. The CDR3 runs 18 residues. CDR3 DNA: TGTGCCAGCAGCTTATTTGGTCGGGCCGGGACTAGGATCTACGAGCAGTACTTC. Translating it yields CASSLFGRAGTRIYEQYF. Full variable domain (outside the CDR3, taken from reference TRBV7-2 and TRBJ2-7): GAGVSQSPSNKVTEKGKDVELRCDPISGHTALYWYRQSLGQGLEFLIYFQGNSAPDKSGLPSDRFSAERTGGSVSTLTIQRTQQEDSAVYLCASSLFGRAGTRIYEQYFGPGTRLTVT.

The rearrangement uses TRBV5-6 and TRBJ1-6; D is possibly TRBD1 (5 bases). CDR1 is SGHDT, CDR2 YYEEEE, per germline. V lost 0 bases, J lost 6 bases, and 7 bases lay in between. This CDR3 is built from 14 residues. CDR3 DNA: TGTGCCAGCAGCTTGGGGACACCTAATTCACCCCTCCACTTT. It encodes CASSLGTPNSPLHF. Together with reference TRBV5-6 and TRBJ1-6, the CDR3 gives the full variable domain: DAGVTQSPTHLIKTRGQQVTLRCSPKSGHDTVSWYQQALGQGPQFIFQYYEEEERQRGNFPDRFSGHQFPNYSSELNVNALLLGDSALYLCASSLGTPNSPLHFGNGTRLTVT.

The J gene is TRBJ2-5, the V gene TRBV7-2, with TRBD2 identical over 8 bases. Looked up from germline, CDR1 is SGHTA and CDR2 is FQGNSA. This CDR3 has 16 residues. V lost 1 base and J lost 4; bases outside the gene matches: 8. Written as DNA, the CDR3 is TGTGCCAGCAGCTTAGTCGGGGGGGCCTATGGAGAGACCCAGTACTTC. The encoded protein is CASSLVGGAYGETQYF.

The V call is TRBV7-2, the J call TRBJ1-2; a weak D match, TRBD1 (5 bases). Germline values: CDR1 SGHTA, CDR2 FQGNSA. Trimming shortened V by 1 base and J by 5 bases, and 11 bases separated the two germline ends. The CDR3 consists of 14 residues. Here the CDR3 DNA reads TGTGCCAGCAGCTTAGAGCAGGGAAGGTATGGCTACACCTTC. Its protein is CASSLEQGRYGYTF. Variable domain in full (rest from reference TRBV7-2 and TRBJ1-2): GAGVSQSPSNKVTEKGKDVELRCDPISGHTALYWYRQSLGQGLEFLIYFQGNSAPDKSGLPSDRFSAERTGGSVSTLTIQRTQQEDSAVYLCASSLEQGRYGYTFGSGTRLTVV.

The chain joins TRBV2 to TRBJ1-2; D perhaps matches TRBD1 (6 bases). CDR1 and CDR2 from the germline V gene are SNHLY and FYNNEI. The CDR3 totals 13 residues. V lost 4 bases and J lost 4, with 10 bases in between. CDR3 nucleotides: TGTGCCAGCAGTGTACAGGGAGCCTATGGCTACACCTTC. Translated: CASSVQGAYGYTF.

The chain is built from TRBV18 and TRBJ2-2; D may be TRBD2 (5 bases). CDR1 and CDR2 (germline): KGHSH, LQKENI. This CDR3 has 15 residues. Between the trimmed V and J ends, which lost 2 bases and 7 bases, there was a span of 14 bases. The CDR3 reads CASSPRGQVNGELFF. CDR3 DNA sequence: TGTGCCAGCTCACCAAGAGGGCAGGTCAACGGGGAGCTGTTTTTT.

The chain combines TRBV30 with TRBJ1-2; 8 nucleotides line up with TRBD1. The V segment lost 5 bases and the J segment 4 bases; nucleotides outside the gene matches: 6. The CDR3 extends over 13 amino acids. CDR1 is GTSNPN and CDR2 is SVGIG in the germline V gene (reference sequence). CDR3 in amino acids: CAWGRDRPYGYTF. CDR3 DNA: TGTGCCTGGGGCAGGGACAGGCCCTATGGCTACACCTTC.

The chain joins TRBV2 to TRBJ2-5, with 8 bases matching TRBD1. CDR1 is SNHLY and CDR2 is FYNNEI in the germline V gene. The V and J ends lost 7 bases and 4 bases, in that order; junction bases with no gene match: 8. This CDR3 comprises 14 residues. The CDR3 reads CASIRDRRGETQYF. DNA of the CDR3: TGTGCCAGCATCCGGGACAGGCGAGGAGAGACCCAGTACTTC.

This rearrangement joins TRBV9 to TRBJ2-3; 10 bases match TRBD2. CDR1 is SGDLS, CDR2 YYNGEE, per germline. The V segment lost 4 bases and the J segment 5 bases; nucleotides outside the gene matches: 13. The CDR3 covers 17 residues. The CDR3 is CASSPLAGGGVGDTQYF. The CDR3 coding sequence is TGTGCCAGCAGCCCCTTAGCGGGGGGAGGAGTTGGAGATACGCAGTATTTT.

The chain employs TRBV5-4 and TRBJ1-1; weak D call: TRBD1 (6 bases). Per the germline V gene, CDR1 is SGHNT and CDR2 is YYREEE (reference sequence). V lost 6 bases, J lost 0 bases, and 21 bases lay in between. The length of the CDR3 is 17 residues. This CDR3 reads CASTILGGHRMNTEAFF. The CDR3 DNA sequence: TGTGCCAGCACCATCCTGGGGGGGCACAGGATGAACACTGAAGCTTTCTTT.

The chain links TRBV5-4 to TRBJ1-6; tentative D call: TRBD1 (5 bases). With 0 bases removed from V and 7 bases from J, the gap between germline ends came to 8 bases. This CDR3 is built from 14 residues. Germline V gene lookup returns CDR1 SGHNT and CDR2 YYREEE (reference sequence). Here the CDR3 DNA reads TGTGCCAGCAGCTTGGTTCCAGGGAATTCACCCCTCCACTTT. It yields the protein CASSLVPGNSPLHF.

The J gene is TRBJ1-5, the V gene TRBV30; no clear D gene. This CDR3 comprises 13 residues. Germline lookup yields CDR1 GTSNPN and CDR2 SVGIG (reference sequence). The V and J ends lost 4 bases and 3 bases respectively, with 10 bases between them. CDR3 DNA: TGTGCCTGGACGTCCGGTTTCAATCAGCCCCAGCATTTT. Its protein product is CAWTSGFNQPQHF.

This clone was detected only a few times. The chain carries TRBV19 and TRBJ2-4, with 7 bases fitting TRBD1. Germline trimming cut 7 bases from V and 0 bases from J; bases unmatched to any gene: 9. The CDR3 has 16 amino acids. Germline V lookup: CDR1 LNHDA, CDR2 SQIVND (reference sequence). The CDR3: CASKYRGQRAKNIQYF. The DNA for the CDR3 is TGTGCCAGTAAGTACCGGGGACAGAGAGCCAAAAACATTCAGTACTTC.

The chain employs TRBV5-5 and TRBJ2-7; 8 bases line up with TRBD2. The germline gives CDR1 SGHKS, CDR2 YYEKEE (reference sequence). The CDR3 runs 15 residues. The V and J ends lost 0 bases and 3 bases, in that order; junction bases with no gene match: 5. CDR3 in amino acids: CASSLDGGGYYEQYF. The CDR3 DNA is TGTGCCAGCAGCTTGGACGGGGGGGGTTACTACGAGCAGTACTTC.

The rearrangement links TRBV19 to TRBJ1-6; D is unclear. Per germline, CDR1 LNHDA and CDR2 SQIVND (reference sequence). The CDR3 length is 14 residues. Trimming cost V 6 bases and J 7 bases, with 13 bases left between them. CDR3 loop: CASRGQVSNSPLHF. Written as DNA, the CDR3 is TGTGCCAGTAGGGGCCAAGTTTCGAATTCACCCCTCCACTTT.

In DNA, the CDR3 is TGTGCCAGCAGCCAGGCTACAGGGGAGGCCTATGGCTACACCTTC. Residues: CASSQATGEAYGYTF. The gene calls are TRBV3-1 (or the pseudogene TRBV3-2) and TRBJ1-2, with 7 positions matching TRBD1. After removal of 3 bases from V and 4 bases from J, the junction contained 8 bases not matched to a gene. Germline V gene data show CDR1 as LGHDT and CDR2 as YNNKEL (reference sequence). CDR3 size: 15 residues.

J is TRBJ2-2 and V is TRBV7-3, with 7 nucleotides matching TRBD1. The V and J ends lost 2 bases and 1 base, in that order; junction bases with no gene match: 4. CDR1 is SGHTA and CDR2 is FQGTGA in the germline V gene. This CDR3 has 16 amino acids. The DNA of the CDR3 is TGTGCCAGCAGCTTAGCCGGGACAGTGAACACCGGGGAGCTGTTTTTT. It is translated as CASSLAGTVNTGELFF. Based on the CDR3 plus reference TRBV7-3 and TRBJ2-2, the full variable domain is GAGVSQTPSNKVTEKGKYVELRCDPISGHTALYWYRQSLGQGPEFLIYFQGTGAADDSGLPNDRFFAVRPEGSVSTLKIQRTERGDSAVYLCASSLAGTVNTGELFFGEGSRLTVL.

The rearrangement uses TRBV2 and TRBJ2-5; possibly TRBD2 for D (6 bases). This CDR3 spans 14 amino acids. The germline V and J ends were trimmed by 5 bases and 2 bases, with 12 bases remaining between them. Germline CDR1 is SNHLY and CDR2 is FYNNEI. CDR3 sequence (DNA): TGTGCCAGCAGTTCCCTTAGCGGACAAGAGACCCAGTACTTC. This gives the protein CASSSLSGQETQYF. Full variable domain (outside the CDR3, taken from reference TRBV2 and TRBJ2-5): EPEVTQTPSHQVTQMGQEVILRCVPISNHLYFYWYRQILGQKVEFLVSFYNNEISEKSEIFDDQFSVERPDGSNFTLKIRSTKLEDSAMYFCASSSLSGQETQYFGPGTRLLVL.

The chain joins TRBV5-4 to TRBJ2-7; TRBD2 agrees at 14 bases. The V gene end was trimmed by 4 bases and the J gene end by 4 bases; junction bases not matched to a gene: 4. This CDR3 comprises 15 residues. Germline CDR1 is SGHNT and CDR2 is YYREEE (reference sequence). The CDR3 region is CASSTGTSGGYEQYF. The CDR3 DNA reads TGTGCCAGCAGCACCGGGACTAGCGGGGGTTACGAGCAGTACTTC.